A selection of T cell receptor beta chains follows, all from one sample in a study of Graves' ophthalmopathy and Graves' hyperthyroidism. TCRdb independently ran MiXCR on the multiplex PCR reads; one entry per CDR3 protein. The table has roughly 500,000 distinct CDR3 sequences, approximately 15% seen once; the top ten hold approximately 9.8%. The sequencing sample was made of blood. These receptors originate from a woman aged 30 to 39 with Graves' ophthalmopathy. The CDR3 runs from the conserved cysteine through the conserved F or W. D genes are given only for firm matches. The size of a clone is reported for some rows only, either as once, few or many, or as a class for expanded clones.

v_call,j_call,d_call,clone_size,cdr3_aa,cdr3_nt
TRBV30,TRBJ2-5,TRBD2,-,CAWSRTSGRETQYF,TGTGCCTGGAGCCGGACTAGCGGGAGAGAGACCCAGTACTTC
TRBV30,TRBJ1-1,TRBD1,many,CASTGGNTEAFF,TGTGCCTCAACAGGGGGTAACACTGAAGCTTTCTTT
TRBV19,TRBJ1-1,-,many,CASSIGMETTEAFF,TGTGCCAGTAGTATAGGTATGGAGACCACTGAAGCTTTCTTT
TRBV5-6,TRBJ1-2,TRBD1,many,CASSFNLGQGDYGYTF,TGTGCCAGCAGCTTCAACTTGGGACAGGGGGACTATGGCTACACCTTC
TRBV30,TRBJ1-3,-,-,CAWSASGLGNTIYF,TGTGCCTGGAGTGCATCCGGGTTAGGAAACACCATATATTTT
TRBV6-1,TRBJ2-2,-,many,CASSGSTENTGELFF,TGTGCCAGCAGTGGATCGACAGAGAACACCGGGGAGCTGTTTTTT
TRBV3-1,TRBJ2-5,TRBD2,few,CASSQERLAGRQETQYF,TGTGCCAGCAGCCAAGAGAGACTAGCGGGGAGACAAGAGACCCAGTACTTC
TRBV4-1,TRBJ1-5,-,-,CASSQPPGRGSNQPQHF,TGCGCCAGCAGCCAGCCCCCAGGGAGGGGCAGCAATCAGCCCCAGCATTTT
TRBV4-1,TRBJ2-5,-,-,CASSQDVDSWKTQYF,TGCGCCAGCAGCCAAGATGTGGACAGCTGGAAGACCCAGTACTTC
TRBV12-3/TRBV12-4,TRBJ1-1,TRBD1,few,CASSFHRGATEAFF,TGTGCCAGCAGTTTCCACAGGGGGGCAACTGAAGCTTTCTTT
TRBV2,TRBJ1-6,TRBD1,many,CASTPRQGSNSPLHF,TGTGCCAGCACCCCCCGACAGGGATCCAATTCACCCCTCCACTTT
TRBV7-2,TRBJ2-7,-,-,CASSPRRGDEQYF,TGTGCCAGCAGCCCCCGGAGGGGCGACGAGCAGTACTTC
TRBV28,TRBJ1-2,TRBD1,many,CASQTGVYGYTF,TGTGCCAGCCAGACAGGGGTCTATGGCTACACCTTC
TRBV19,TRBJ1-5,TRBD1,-,CASSIGQGADQPQHF,TGTGCCAGTAGTATAGGGCAGGGGGCAGATCAGCCCCAGCATTTT
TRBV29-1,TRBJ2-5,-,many,CSVEVPTTEETQYF,TGCAGCGTTGAGGTTCCGACTACCGAAGAGACCCAGTACTTC
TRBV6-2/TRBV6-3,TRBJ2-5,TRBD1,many,CASSYPFDRGQYF,TGTGCCAGCAGTTACCCCTTTGACAGGGGCCAGTACTTC
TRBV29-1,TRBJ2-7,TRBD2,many,CSVTAGGSSYEQYF,TGCAGCGTGACAGCGGGGGGAAGCTCCTACGAGCAGTACTTC
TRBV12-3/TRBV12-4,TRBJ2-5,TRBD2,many,CASRRGGFETQYF,TGTGCCAGCAGACGGGGGGGCTTCGAGACCCAGTACTTC
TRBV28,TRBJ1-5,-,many,CASSLWWEGNQPQHF,TGTGCCAGCAGTTTATGGTGGGAAGGCAATCAGCCCCAGCATTTT
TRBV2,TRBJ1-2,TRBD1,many,CANPGQGAGYTF,TGTGCCAACCCTGGACAGGGTGCTGGCTACACCTTC
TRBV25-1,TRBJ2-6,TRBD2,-,CASSAAGDSGVNVLTF,TGTGCCAGCAGTGCTGCGGGAGACTCTGGGGTCAACGTCCTGACTTTC
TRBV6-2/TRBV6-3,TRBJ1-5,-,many,CASSYGAAGDQPQHF,TGTGCCAGCAGTTACGGGGCGGCAGGGGATCAGCCCCAGCATTTT
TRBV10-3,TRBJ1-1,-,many,CAISDLQPSTEAFF,TGTGCCATCAGTGACTTACAGCCTAGCACTGAAGCTTTCTTT
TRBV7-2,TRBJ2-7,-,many,CASSLAPGRTYEQYF,TGTGCCAGCAGCTTAGCGCCAGGGAGGACTTACGAGCAGTACTTC
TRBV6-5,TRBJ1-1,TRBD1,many,CASSYRQGTTEAFF,TGTGCCAGCAGTTACCGACAGGGGACCACTGAAGCTTTCTTT
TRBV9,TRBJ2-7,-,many,CASSLTAGNSYEQYF,TGTGCCAGCAGCCTAACCGCGGGGAACTCCTACGAGCAGTACTTC